This T cell receptor beta chain was identified during a study of Ad26.COV2.S vaccination and SARS-CoV-2 variants. TCRdb's table, derived via immunoSEQ multiplex PCR, lists solely in-frame clones and lacks some. Of some 410,000 clones listed, 92% are singletons. V was trimmed by 4 bases and J by 0 bases, leaving 14 bases between them. The CDR3 covers 16 residues. Described treatment: some 19 received Ad26.COV2.S at low or high dose, single or two shots; 5 received placebo; per-sample allocation not given. The samples date from day 63 after the first vaccine or placebo injection. Sequenced material: peripheral blood, taken in a trial of Ad26.COV2.S vaccine versus placebo. The rearrangement links TRBV5-3 to TRBJ1-3, with a weak D call TRBD1 (5 bases). TRBV5-3 is classed as an ORF, of uncertain function. This clonotype was obtained from a person between 18 and 59 years old who received the Ad26.COV2.S COVID-19 vaccine or a placebo. The DNA of the CDR3 is TGTGCCAGAAGCCGGACACAAGAAAACTCTGGAAACACCATATATTTT. Translation: CARSRTQENSGNTIYF.